This is a list of T cell receptor beta chains from one sample in a study of CD8+ T cells in alopecia areata. Using immunoSEQ multiplex PCR, the repertoire was profiled, and TCRdb retains in-frame clones only, with some absent. The sample lists about 150,000 clones; about 71% were seen once. Here the sequenced sample was CD4+ T cells sorted from blood, taken at week 4, from a patient treated with tofacitinib. These receptor sequences come from a human donor with alopecia areata. Both conserved end residues are part of each CDR3. The D gene is left open where the match is weak. Some rows have no size entry. The others give once, few or many, or a class for an expanded clone.

cdr3_aa cdr3_nt d_call j_call clone_size v_call
CASSLSLRVSGANVLTF TGTGCCAGCAGTCTATCCCTCAGGGTCTCTGGGGCCAACGTCCTGACTTTC - TRBJ2-6 - TRBV27
CSARPYNEQFF TGCAGTGCTAGACCGTACAATGAGCAGTTCTTC - TRBJ2-1 - TRBV20-1
CASSTPGAVRSTEAFF TGTGCCAGTAGTACTCCAGGGGCAGTGAGGAGCACTGAAGCTTTCTTT - TRBJ1-1 few TRBV19
CATSTYRGGTEAFF TGTGCCACCAGCACGTACAGGGGAGGGACTGAAGCTTTCTTT TRBD1 TRBJ1-1 - TRBV15
CASSLADRGPGNTIYF TGTGCCAGCAGCTTAGCAGACAGGGGGCCTGGAAACACCATATATTTT TRBD1 TRBJ1-3 - TRBV7-2
CASSRGTGGDYGYTF TGTGCCAGCAGCCGCGGGACAGGGGGCGACTATGGCTACACCTTC TRBD1 TRBJ1-2 - TRBV6-1
CASSPGGGGEYF TGTGCCAGCAGCCCTGGGGGAGGCGGGGAGTACTTC - TRBJ2-7 - TRBV11-2
CASSMGQGVSYEQYF TGCGCCAGCAGCATGGGACAGGGGGTTTCCTACGAGCAGTACTTC TRBD1 TRBJ2-7 few TRBV5-1
CASSEAGTYGYTF TGTGCCAGCAGTGAGGCAGGGACCTATGGCTACACCTTC - TRBJ1-2 few TRBV25-1
CSVGESGGTEAFF TGCAGCGTTGGCGAGTCGGGGGGCACTGAAGCTTTCTTT - TRBJ1-1 - TRBV29-1
CAWSPGGAETQYF TGTGCCTGGAGCCCCGGGGGCGCGGAGACCCAGTACTTC - TRBJ2-5 - TRBV30
CASSPSRGPETQYF TGTGCCAGCTCACCTAGTCGGGGGCCGGAGACCCAGTACTTC - TRBJ2-5 - TRBV18
CASSLDGVEQYF TGCGCCAGCAGCTTGGACGGCGTGGAACAGTACTTC - TRBJ2-7 - TRBV5-1
CAWTPRGTNEKLFF TGTGCCTGGACGCCCAGGGGAACTAATGAAAAACTGTTTTTT - TRBJ1-4 - TRBV30
CASSLLTGGEQYF TGTGCCAGCAGCTTACTGACAGGGGGCGAGCAGTACTTC TRBD1 TRBJ2-7 few TRBV7-3